A single sample is the source of the 23 T cell receptor beta chains below, sequenced in a study of blood T cell repertoires in COVID-19. The assay was immunoSEQ multiplex PCR, and TCRdb's table has in-frame clones only and misses some. The data hold more than 110,000 clones, with 65% to 85% observed a single time. Sequencing input: peripheral blood. The receptors stem from a human donor in a cohort sampled during active COVID-19.

V usage is TRBV5-6 and J usage is TRBJ2-3, with D unresolved. Trimming removed 7 bases from V and 0 bases from J, with 18 bases in between. The CDR3 spans 16 residues. The germline V gene has CDR1 SGHDT and CDR2 YYEEEE. The CDR3 is CASHPTLTFSTDTQYF. CDR3 coding DNA: TGTGCCAGCCACCCAACTCTTACCTTTAGCACAGATACGCAGTATTTT.

The J gene is TRBJ1-5, the V gene TRBV2; 10 positions match TRBD1. V was pared by 3 bases and J by 5 bases, with 1 base of the junction left unmatched. Germline V lookup: CDR1 SNHLY, CDR2 FYNNEI. The CDR3 is made up of 14 amino acids. The CDR3 sequence: CASSEDRGYQPQHF. The CDR3 DNA reads as TGTGCCAGCAGTGAGGACAGGGGGTATCAGCCCCAGCATTTT.

On this clone itself: Other DNA sequences from this sample encode an identical CDR3 as well. The chain is built from TRBV19 and TRBJ2-3; D gene unclear. V shed 4 bases and J shed 4 bases, with 3 bases lying between them. The CDR3 spans 11 residues. From germline, CDR1 is LNHDA and CDR2 SQIVND (reference sequence). The CDR3 nucleotides read TGTGCCAGTAGTACGGCAGATACGCAGTATTTT. The encoded protein is CASSTADTQYF.

This chain links TRBV2 with TRBJ1-1; maybe TRBD1 (5 bases). This CDR3 spans 13 amino acids. V lost 10 bases, J lost 2 bases, and 14 bases lay in between. From germline, CDR1 is SNHLY and CDR2 FYNNEI. CDR3 bases: TGTGCCACCCAAGGACAAATCAACACTGAAGCTTTCTTT. Its protein product is CATQGQINTEAFF.

The V and J genes are TRBV9 and TRBJ2-5; D might be TRBD1 (5 bases). The germline CDR1 and CDR2 sequences are SGDLS and YYNGEE. V was shortened by 4 bases and J by 4 bases, with 17 bases between the two germline ends. The CDR3 sequence is 15 residues long. CDR3 bases: TGTGCCAGCAGCCGCGCGACTGGGGCGGCAGAGACCCAGTACTTC. Its protein product is CASSRATGAAETQYF.

V usage is TRBV25-1 and J usage is TRBJ1-5; the D gene is possibly TRBD1 (5 bases). Per germline, CDR1 MGHDK and CDR2 SYGVNS. This CDR3 is built from 16 residues. Trimming cost V 3 bases and J 4 bases, with 16 bases left between them. The CDR3: CASSETGTGMNQPQHF. CDR3 bases: TGTGCCAGCAGTGAGACGGGGACTGGAATGAATCAGCCCCAGCATTTT.

This chain uses TRBV7-2 with TRBJ2-5; D uncertain. CDR1 is SGHTA, CDR2 FQGNSA, per germline. Trimming took 5 bases from V and 5 from J, leaving 21 bases between them. The CDR3 has 16 amino acids. CDR3: CASSPRGEFAGETQYF. The CDR3, as DNA: TGTGCCAGCAGCCCCCGAGGCGAGTTTGCTGGGGAGACCCAGTACTTC.

The rearrangement uses TRBV5-1 and TRBJ1-6; 10 bases line up with TRBD1. Germline V gene lookup returns CDR1 SGHRS and CDR2 YFSETQ. Losses at the gene ends were 4 bases for V and 3 bases for J; bases not matched to a gene: 7. The CDR3 contains 17 residues. The CDR3 here is CASSPGQGVGYNSPLHF. CDR3 nucleotides: TGCGCCAGCAGCCCCGGACAGGGGGTGGGCTATAATTCACCCCTCCACTTT. The full variable domain, with the rest looked up from reference TRBV5-1 and TRBJ1-6, is KAGVTQTPRYLIKTRGQQVTLSCSPISGHRSVSWYQQTPGQGLQFLFEYFSETQRNKGNFPGRFSGRQFSNSRSEMNVSTLELGDSALYLCASSPGQGVGYNSPLHFGNGTRLTVT.

The chain is built from TRBV6-5 and TRBJ1-2; D not certain. Trimming pared 5 bases from V and 2 bases from J, leaving 12 bases between. There are 14 residues in the CDR3. Germline assignment: CDR1 MNHEY and CDR2 SVGAGI. The CDR3 bases are TGTGCCAGCAGTAAACCCCTCGAGAACTATGGCTACACCTTC. Its protein product is CASSKPLENYGYTF.

The chain employs TRBV21-1 and TRBJ2-3; the table calls TRBD2, which could not be checked here. TRBV21-1 is assigned pseudogene status. The CDR3 is made up of 16 amino acids. The CDR3 sequence is CASSLRTSGGEDTQYF. CDR3 DNA sequence: TGTGCCAGCAGCTTACGGACTAGCGGGGGGGAGGATACGCAGTATTTT.

This clone was counted once. This chain connects TRBV12-3 or TRBV12-4 to TRBJ2-5; weak D call: TRBD1 (6 bases). The V gene lost 8 bases and the J gene lost 2 bases, with 12 bases spanning the gap. This CDR3 is 13 amino acids long. The CDR3: CASGGGGQETQYF. The CDR3 nucleotides are TGTGCCAGCGGTGGGGGCGGGCAAGAGACCCAGTACTTC.

This chain links TRBV6-4 with TRBJ2-1; 9 positions match TRBD1. The CDR3 covers 15 residues. Germline lookup yields CDR1 MRHNA and CDR2 SNTAGT. The V and J ends lost 5 bases and 7 bases, in that order; junction bases with no gene match: 9. The CDR3 coding sequence is TGTGCCAGCAGTAAACAGGGGGCAATAAGGAATGAGCAGTTCTTC. Its protein is CASSKQGAIRNEQFF.

The rearrangement links TRBV29-1 to TRBJ2-1, with TRBD1 matching 7 bases. This CDR3 has 15 residues. Germline V gives CDR1 SQVTM, CDR2 ANQGSEA. The junction had 5 bases not matched to a gene; V was cut back by 3 bases and J by 0 bases. The CDR3 DNA is TGCAGCGTTGACCTACAGGGGTCCTCCTACAATGAGCAGTTCTTC. Encoded protein: CSVDLQGSSYNEQFF.

The chain employs TRBV15 and TRBJ2-7; D call uncertain. CDR1 LNHNV and CDR2 YYDKDF come from the germline V gene (reference sequence). Trimming pared 0 bases from V and 2 bases from J, leaving 8 bases between. The CDR3 has 14 residues. The CDR3 DNA is TGTGCCACCAGCAGAGAGGCAGGTACCTACGAGCAGTACTTC. Translating gives CATSREAGTYEQYF.

Points on this clone: Other DNA sequences in this sample translate to the same CDR3. V and J are TRBV5-4 and TRBJ1-2, with unresolved D. V was shortened by 0 bases and J by 8 bases, with 11 bases between the two germline ends. Germline assignment: CDR1 SGHNT and CDR2 YYREEE (reference sequence). The CDR3 has 13 amino acids. CDR3 coding DNA: TGTGCCAGCAGCTTGGCCGGGTCAGACGGCTACACCTTC. Translated, it gives CASSLAGSDGYTF.

The chain is built from TRBV14 and TRBJ1-6; the match to TRBD1 covers 9 bases. V shed 3 bases, J shed 7 bases, and the junction held 4 bases outside the gene matches. The CDR3 is made up of 15 amino acids. Germline V gene data show CDR1 as SGHDN and CDR2 as FVKESK. The CDR3 protein is CASSQGQGFNSPLHF. The CDR3 DNA is TGTGCCAGCAGCCAGGGACAGGGTTTCAATTCACCCCTCCACTTT.

V gene TRBV7-2 combines with J gene TRBJ2-7; tentatively, D is TRBD2 (5 bases). Germline V gives CDR1 SGHTA, CDR2 FQGNSA. The CDR3 has 14 amino acids. V was clipped by 5 bases and J by 2 bases, with 13 bases between them. The CDR3 here is CASSIKGGPYEQYF. In DNA, the CDR3 is TGTGCCAGCAGCATAAAAGGAGGACCCTACGAGCAGTACTTC.

The chain combines TRBV30 with TRBJ2-1, with 9 positions matching TRBD2. J lost 9 bases, V lost 1 base, and 10 bases had no gene match. There are 15 residues in the CDR3. The germline V gene has CDR1 GTSNPN and CDR2 SVGIG (reference sequence). Written as DNA, the CDR3 is TGTGCCTGGAGTGCGAAGGGACTAGCTAAAGGTGAGCAGTTCTTC. It codes for CAWSAKGLAKGEQFF.

The V and J genes are TRBV7-9 and TRBJ2-1; 7 bases fit TRBD2. V shed 2 bases, J shed 12 bases, and the junction held 10 bases outside the gene matches. CDR1 is SEHNR, CDR2 FQNEAQ, per germline (reference sequence). This CDR3 comprises 14 residues. As DNA, the CDR3 is TGTGCCAGCAGCTTATTATTGGGGAGGGTAGGGCAGTTCTTC. Translating it yields CASSLLLGRVGQFF.

The chain recombines TRBV18 with TRBJ2-1; 9 bases map to TRBD1. This CDR3 spans 16 amino acids. Germline trimming cut 0 bases from V and 3 bases from J; bases unmatched to any gene: 3. Germline lookup yields CDR1 KGHSH and CDR2 LQKENI. CDR3 nucleotide sequence: TGTGCCAGCTCACCACCACAGGGGGCCGACTACAATGAGCAGTTCTTC. Translated, it gives CASSPPQGADYNEQFF.

The chain uses TRBV3-1 (or the pseudogene TRBV3-2) and TRBJ2-5; 7 bases fit TRBD1. The V gene's germline CDR1 is LGHDT and CDR2 YNNKEL (reference sequence). CDR3 length: 14 amino acids. J lost 1 base, V lost 1 base, and 0 bases had no gene match. The CDR3 nucleotides are TGTGCCAGCAGCCAAGGGGACAGCCAAGAGACCCAGTACTTC. It translates to CASSQGDSQETQYF.

The genes are TRBV29-1 and TRBJ2-7; 15 bases map to TRBD2. Losses at the gene ends were 3 bases for V and 2 bases for J; bases not matched to a gene: 2. This CDR3 contains 15 residues. In germline, CDR1 is SQVTM, CDR2 ANQGSEA. The CDR3 DNA sequence: TGCAGCGTTGAGAGGACTAGCGGGGGGGCCTACGAGCAGTACTTC. Its translation: CSVERTSGGAYEQYF.

The V gene is TRBV19, the J gene TRBJ1-2; D is unclear. Trimming took off 5 bases at V and 2 bases at J, with 15 bases between the two ends. The germline V gene has CDR1 LNHDA and CDR2 SQIVND (reference sequence). The CDR3 covers 15 residues. This CDR3 is CASSPTWGGNYGYTF. The CDR3 DNA is TGTGCCAGTAGTCCGACCTGGGGAGGGAACTATGGCTACACCTTC.